The present TCR beta chain was sequenced within a study of blood T cell repertoires in COVID-19. This clone turned up a few times. V was shortened by 1 base and J by 5 bases, with 10 bases between the two germline ends. Germline-derived CDR1 and CDR2 are SGHDT and YYEEEE. This CDR3 comprises 13 residues. Produced via immunoSEQ multiplex PCR; TCRdb's table is partial and in-frame only. Of around 72,000 clones listed, approximately 91% are singletons. The chain uses TRBV5-6 and TRBJ2-7; D ambiguous. The clonotype was recovered from a human donor with active COVID-19. The donor label of this sample is uncertain. The sample was peripheral blood. The DNA of the CDR3 is TGTGCCAGCAGCTTGTCCGCCGGTCACGAGCAGTACTTC. Its translation: CASSLSAGHEQYF. Full variable domain (remainder filled in from reference TRBV5-6 and TRBJ2-7): DAGVTQSPTHLIKTRGQQVTLRCSPKSGHDTVSWYQQALGQGPQFIFQYYEEEERQRGNFPDRFSGHQFPNYSSELNVNALLLGDSALYLCASSLSAGHEQYFGPGTRLTVT.